The 10 T cell receptor beta chains below come from one sample, sequenced in a study of T-cell memory formation after mild COVID-19. TCRdb itself ran the 5' RACE reads through MiXCR, one entry per CDR3 protein. The table shows 450,000 or so distinct CDR3 sequences, with nearly 25% occurring only once. Sequenced: PBMCs or a T cell subset sorted from them (not recorded which). These receptors all come from an adult woman who had mild COVID-19 (a few samples of this study predate the infection). Cell type and time point are not known.

In its sample, this clonotype was seen a few times. The chain combines TRBV5-1 with TRBJ2-1; no definite D call. Trimming shortened V by 0 bases and J by 6 bases, and 10 bases separated the two germline ends. This CDR3 is built from 14 residues. Per germline, CDR1 SGHRS and CDR2 YFSETQ. Here the CDR3 DNA reads TGCGCCAGCAGCTTGGGGCAGGTCAGCAATGAGCAGTTCTTC. It yields the protein CASSLGQVSNEQFF.

This clonotype was found once. The chain is built from TRBV5-1 and TRBJ2-3; the match to TRBD1 covers 12 bases. V lost 4 bases, J lost 2 bases, and 11 bases stayed unmatched. The CDR3 is made up of 18 amino acids. Germline V lookup: CDR1 SGHRS, CDR2 YFSETQ. The CDR3 region is CASSPNPGQGAYTDTQYF. CDR3 DNA: TGCGCCAGCAGCCCTAACCCGGGACAGGGGGCTTACACAGATACGCAGTATTTT.

The rearrangement links TRBV20-1 to TRBJ2-3, with D perhaps matching TRBD2 (5 bases). The V and J ends lost 4 bases and 3 bases respectively, with 20 bases between them. There are 16 residues in the CDR3. Germline-derived CDR1 and CDR2 are DFQATT and SNEGSKA (reference sequence). The CDR3, as DNA: TGCAGTGCTATCCCACCGGGATCTCGCTTAACAGATACGCAGTATTTT. As protein: CSAIPPGSRLTDTQYF.

In this sample, this clonotype turned up many times. The chain combines TRBV7-2 with TRBJ2-3; 7 bases fit TRBD1. The CDR3 consists of 15 residues. Germline loops: CDR1 SGHTA, CDR2 FQGNSA. Unmatched junction bases numbered 8, after V lost 6 bases and J lost 2 bases. The CDR3 region has the DNA TGTGCCAGCAGTCGACAGGGTAGCTCCACAGATACGCAGTATTTT. Translating it yields CASSRQGSSTDTQYF. The full variable domain, completed using reference TRBV7-2 and TRBJ2-3, is GAGVSQSPSNKVTEKGKDVELRCDPISGHTALYWYRQSLGQGLEFLIYFQGNSAPDKSGLPSDRFSAERTGGSVSTLTIQRTQQEDSAVYLCASSRQGSSTDTQYFGPGTRLTVL.

The chain employs TRBV18 and TRBJ1-2; possibly TRBD1 for D (6 bases). Trimming took off 8 bases at V and 6 bases at J, with 25 bases between the two ends. The germline V gene encodes CDR1 KGHSH and CDR2 LQKENI. The CDR3 runs to 16 residues. This CDR3 reads CASHSASGASGHGYTF. The CDR3 DNA reads as TGTGCCAGCCACTCCGCGTCAGGGGCTTCAGGCCATGGCTACACCTTC.

The chain joins TRBV11-2 to TRBJ2-1, with D possibly matching TRBD2 (5 bases). From germline, CDR1 is SGHAT and CDR2 FQNNGV. CDR3 length equals 15 residues. Trimming left V 3 bases short and J 5 bases short, with 14 bases between. CDR3 loop: CASSFLGLLDNEQFF. In DNA, the CDR3 is TGTGCCAGCAGCTTCCTCGGACTGCTGGACAATGAGCAGTTCTTC.

The chain couples TRBV5-1 to TRBJ1-6; D not certain. The CDR3 consists of 14 residues. Germline CDR1 and CDR2: SGHRS and YFSETQ. V lost 0 bases and J 4 bases, leaving 5 bases between the germline ends. For the CDR3, the DNA is TGCGCCAGCAGCTTGGACGGTTATAATTCACCCCTCCACTTT. Translated: CASSLDGYNSPLHF. The whole variable domain, remainder taken from reference TRBV5-1 and TRBJ1-6, is KAGVTQTPRYLIKTRGQQVTLSCSPISGHRSVSWYQQTPGQGLQFLFEYFSETQRNKGNFPGRFSGRQFSNSRSEMNVSTLELGDSALYLCASSLDGYNSPLHFGNGTRLTVT.

This clonotype has more than one count but fewer than ten. The chain is built from TRBV7-6 and TRBJ1-1, with 8 bases lining up with TRBD1. V was clipped by 1 base and J by 0 bases; unmatched bases: 1. Germline CDR1 is SGHVS and CDR2 is FNYEAQ. The CDR3 has 15 residues. The CDR3 DNA reads TGTGCCAGCAGCTTAGAGGGACAGGTGAACACTGAAGCTTTCTTT. Translating gives CASSLEGQVNTEAFF. Based on the CDR3 plus reference TRBV7-6 and TRBJ1-1, the full variable domain is GAGVSQSPRYKVTKRGQDVALRCDPISGHVSLYWYRQALGQGPEFLTYFNYEAQQDKSGLPNDRFSAERPEGSISTLTIQRTEQRDSAMYRCASSLEGQVNTEAFFGQGTRLTVV.

The CDR3 loop reads CASSYMGVRTDTQYF. CDR3 DNA sequence: TGTGCCAGCAGTTACATGGGGGTTCGCACAGATACGCAGTATTTT. The chain uses TRBV6-5 and TRBJ2-3, with D perhaps matching TRBD1 or TRBD2 (5 bases each). Germline V gives CDR1 MNHEY, CDR2 SVGAGI. The V end was cut by 2 bases, the J end by 1 base, with 10 bases between. The CDR3 runs to 15 residues.

This clonotype was seen a few times. V is TRBV12-3 or TRBV12-4 and J is TRBJ1-2; the match to TRBD1 covers 7 bases. The CDR3 is 13 amino acids. With 6 bases clipped from V and 6 bases from J, the junction kept 7 bases outside the gene matches. CDR3 DNA: TGTGCCAGCAGCGTACAGGGGTCCCATGGCTACACCTTC. Encoded protein: CASSVQGSHGYTF.